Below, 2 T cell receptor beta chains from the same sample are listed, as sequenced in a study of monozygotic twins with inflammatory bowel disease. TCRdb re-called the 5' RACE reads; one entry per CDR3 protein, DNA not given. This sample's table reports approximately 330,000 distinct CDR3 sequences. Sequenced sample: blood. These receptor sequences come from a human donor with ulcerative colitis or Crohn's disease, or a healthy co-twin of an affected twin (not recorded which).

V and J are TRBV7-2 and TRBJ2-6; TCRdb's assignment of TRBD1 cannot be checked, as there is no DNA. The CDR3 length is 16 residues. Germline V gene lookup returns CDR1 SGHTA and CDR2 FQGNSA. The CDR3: CASSLLGGAGANVLTF.

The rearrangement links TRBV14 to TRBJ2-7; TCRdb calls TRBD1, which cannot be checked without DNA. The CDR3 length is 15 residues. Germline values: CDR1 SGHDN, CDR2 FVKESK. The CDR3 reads CASSQWTGVWYEQYF. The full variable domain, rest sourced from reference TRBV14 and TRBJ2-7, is EAGVTQFPSHSVIEKGQTVTLRCDPISGHDNLYWYRRVMGKEIKFLLHFVKESKQDESGMPNNRFLAERTGGTYSTLKVQPAELEDSGVYFCASSQWTGVWYEQYFGPGTRLTVT.